The clone carrying this T cell receptor beta chain was seen once. Its cognate antigen is unknown. The CDR3 has 16 amino acids. V lost 7 bases, J lost 7 bases, and 15 bases stayed unmatched. CDR1 is LNHDA, CDR2 SQIVND, per germline (reference sequence). The data originate from a study of shared clonotypes between healthy human individuals. Broader study findings: Investigators collected only blood, and repertoires in tissues likely differ.

Measured with immunoSEQ multiplex PCR; TCRdb has only the in-frame clones, and not every one. This table holds millions of clones, roughly nine tenths found once. Sequencing input: naive CD4+ T cells sorted from blood. Subset given: CD45RA+ positively selected. The gene calls are TRBV19 and TRBJ2-1; 8 bases align to TRBD1. The TCR was taken from a man between 18 and 35 years old in good health. CDR3 residues: CASMRGDGQGFNEQFF. The DNA of the CDR3 is TGTGCCAGTATGAGGGGGGATGGACAGGGTTTTAATGAGCAGTTCTTC.